The 18 T cell receptor beta chains presented below share a single source sample, sequenced in a study of shared clonotypes between healthy human individuals. Using immunoSEQ multiplex PCR, the repertoire was profiled, and TCRdb retains in-frame clones only, with some absent. The profile shows approximately 2,300,000 clones, 85% to 95% of them singletons. The sequenced sample was naive CD4+ T cells from PBMCs. Subset denoted: CD45RA+ positively selected. Source of these receptors: a man aged 18 to 29 in good health. Some clones in this sample may be carry-over from other donors' samples.

CDR3 residues: CASSLARVGGMTQYF. CDR3 in DNA: TGTGCCAGCAGCTTAGCGAGGGTTGGGGGTATGACCCAGTACTTC. The chain has TRBV7-2 and TRBJ2-5; D tentatively fits TRBD1 or TRBD2 (5 bases each). Germline V CDR1 and CDR2: SGHTA, FQGNSA. V was cut by 0 bases and J by 7 bases, with 15 bases left in between. The CDR3 is 15 amino acids.

This clone showed up just once. The chain employs TRBV5-5 and TRBJ2-2; D possibly corresponds to TRBD1 (5 bases). CDR3 size: 16 residues. Between the trimmed V and J ends, which lost 1 base and 1 base, there was a span of 11 bases. The germline V gene encodes CDR1 SGHKS and CDR2 YYEKEE (reference sequence). Here the CDR3 reads CASSLLGAWNTGELFF. The CDR3 DNA reads TGTGCCAGCAGCTTGCTTGGGGCTTGGAACACCGGGGAGCTGTTTTTT.

This chain links TRBV5-1 with TRBJ2-7, with a possible D match to TRBD2 (5 bases). The CDR3 sequence is 14 residues long. V lost 3 bases, J lost 0 bases, and 10 bases lay in between. Germline-derived CDR1 and CDR2 are SGHRS and YFSETQ. CDR3 DNA: TGCGCCAGCAGCTCATCCGGGGACTCCTACGAGCAGTACTTC. Translation: CASSSSGDSYEQYF.

The CDR3 spells CASSSPGGRGYTF. The CDR3 region has the DNA TGTGCCAGCAGCTCCCCAGGGGGGAGAGGCTACACCTTC. This chain uses TRBV7-3 with TRBJ1-2; 7 positions match TRBD1. The V gene end was trimmed by 4 bases and the J gene end by 8 bases; junction bases not matched to a gene: 7. Germline CDR1 is SGHTA and CDR2 is FQGTGA. The CDR3 spans 13 residues.

The gene calls are TRBV7-2 and TRBJ2-1, with 10 bases fitting TRBD2. V trimming: 4 bases; J trimming: 4 bases; junction bases outside the gene matches: 10. CDR1 SGHTA and CDR2 FQGNSA come from the germline V gene. The CDR3 totals 17 residues. CDR3 sequence reads: CASSWGTSAYLYNEQFF. The CDR3 nucleotides are TGTGCCAGCAGCTGGGGGACTAGCGCCTACCTATACAATGAGCAGTTCTTC. Drawing the rest from reference TRBV7-2 and TRBJ2-1, the complete variable domain is GAGVSQSPSNKVTEKGKDVELRCDPISGHTALYWYRQSLGQGLEFLIYFQGNSAPDKSGLPSDRFSAERTGGSVSTLTIQRTQQEDSAVYLCASSWGTSAYLYNEQFFGPGTRLTVL.

This clone was observed once. V usage is TRBV6-5 and J usage is TRBJ1-2, with D unclear. Germline CDR1 and CDR2: MNHEY and SVGAGI. This CDR3 region has 13 residues. Trimming took 1 base from V and 7 from J, leaving 10 bases between them. The CDR3 loop reads CASSYFRSGGYTF. CDR3 coding DNA: TGTGCCAGCAGTTACTTCAGGAGTGGTGGCTACACCTTC.

The sample holds a few counts of this clone. The identical CDR3 is also encoded by other nucleotide sequences in the sample. V gene TRBV9 combines with J gene TRBJ1-1, with D unclear. The length of the CDR3 is 13 residues. V was clipped by 0 bases and J by 0 bases, with 3 bases between them. Germline V lookup: CDR1 SGDLS, CDR2 YYNGEE. The CDR3 here is CASSVELNTEAFF. In DNA form, the CDR3 reads TGTGCCAGCAGCGTAGAACTGAACACTGAAGCTTTCTTT.

A note on this clone: The same CDR3 is also encoded by other DNA sequences in this sample. The V call is TRBV7-9, the J call TRBJ2-7; D is uncertain. Germline V lookup: CDR1 SEHNR, CDR2 FQNEAQ (reference sequence). The CDR3 covers 11 residues. Trimming cost V 5 bases and J 4 bases, with 6 bases left between them. The CDR3 spells CASSAAYEQYF. DNA of the CDR3: TGTGCCAGCAGCGCCGCGTACGAGCAGTACTTC.

The rearrangement uses TRBV5-1 and TRBJ2-1, with 15 bases that match TRBD2. CDR3 length: 18 amino acids. Germline V CDR1 and CDR2: SGHRS, YFSETQ. V was clipped by 4 bases and J by 4 bases; unmatched bases: 9. The CDR3 loop reads CASSLRPGLAGGYNEQFF. CDR3 coding DNA: TGCGCCAGCAGCCTACGGCCCGGACTAGCGGGAGGGTACAATGAGCAGTTCTTC.

CDR3 DNA: TGTGCCACCAGCAGGTCTGGACAGGGCACAGATACGCAGTATTTT. Amino acids: CATSRSGQGTDTQYF. The rearrangement links TRBV15 to TRBJ2-3; 7 positions agree with TRBD1. Germline assignment: CDR1 LNHNV and CDR2 YYDKDF (reference sequence). This CDR3 has 15 residues. V lost 3 bases and J lost 1; bases outside the gene matches: 4.

This clone was counted a few times. The chain links TRBV7-3 to TRBJ2-2; TRBD2 might be the D (6 bases). The CDR3 extends over 15 amino acids. V was trimmed by 5 bases and J by 6 bases, leaving 16 bases between them. From germline, CDR1 is SGHTA and CDR2 FQGTGA. CDR3 nucleotide sequence: TGTGCCAGCAGCCGCAGGGAGGACCGCGCCGGGGAGCTGTTTTTT. It codes for CASSRREDRAGELFF.

The chain joins TRBV19 to TRBJ1-5; no definite D call. V was cut by 0 bases and J by 4 bases, with 19 bases left in between. Germline V gene data show CDR1 as LNHDA and CDR2 as SQIVND (reference sequence). The CDR3 consists of 18 residues. The CDR3 DNA is TGTGCCAGTAGTATAGATGGCTCCCCTCCATCCCTTAATCAGCCCCAGCATTTT. Protein: CASSIDGSPPSLNQPQHF.

The chain recombines TRBV18 with TRBJ2-3, with 7 bases fitting TRBD2. In germline, CDR1 is KGHSH, CDR2 LQKENI. The ends lost 3 bases at V and 0 bases at J; junction bases unmatched: 9. This CDR3 is built from 17 residues. CDR3 nucleotide sequence: TGTGCCAGCTCACCGGTTGCGGGAGCCTCAAGCACAGATACGCAGTATTTT. Translating it yields CASSPVAGASSTDTQYF.

The chain joins TRBV10-3 to TRBJ1-3, with 7 bases that match TRBD1. Germline CDR1 and CDR2: ENHRY and SYGVKD. This CDR3 has 16 residues. J gave up 7 bases and V 5 bases, and 14 bases lay outside the gene matches. DNA of the CDR3: TGTGCCATCAGTCCTGAGACAGGGAGGGTTGGGAACACCATATATTTT. The encoded protein is CAISPETGRVGNTIYF.

J is TRBJ2-3 and V is TRBV6-1; D uncertain. V was pared by 4 bases and J by 5 bases, with 7 bases between. Looked up from germline, CDR1 is MNHNS and CDR2 is SASEGT. This CDR3 has 12 residues. The CDR3 loop reads CASSALGDTQYF. DNA for the CDR3: TGTGCCAGCAGTGCATTAGGAGATACGCAGTATTTT.

This clone was picked up one time. The gene calls are TRBV6-6 and TRBJ2-7; possible D gene TRBD1, 6 bases. Germline lookup yields CDR1 MNHNY and CDR2 SVGAGI (reference sequence). The CDR3 contains 13 residues. V gave up 6 bases and J gave up 4 bases, with 13 bases separating them. CDR3 residues: CASRIGTFYEQYF. In DNA, the CDR3 is TGTGCCAGCAGGATTGGGACATTTTACGAGCAGTACTTC.

The rearrangement joins TRBV28 to TRBJ1-6; possible D gene TRBD1, 5 bases. This CDR3 has 12 residues. Trimming took 6 bases from V and 9 from J, leaving 9 bases between them. CDR1 MDHEN and CDR2 SYDVKM come from the germline V gene. DNA of the CDR3: TGTGCCAGCAGCTACGGGGGTTCACCCCTCCACTTT. Its protein product is CASSYGGSPLHF.

This clone came up once. The rearrangement uses TRBV4-1 and TRBJ2-1, with 9 positions matching TRBD1. This CDR3 has 17 residues. V was clipped by 4 bases and J by 4 bases; unmatched bases: 11. Germline CDR1 is MGHRA and CDR2 is YSYEKL. DNA for the CDR3: TGCGCCAGCAGCCGCTCGACAGGGGGGACTGTATACAATGAGCAGTTCTTC. It yields the protein CASSRSTGGTVYNEQFF.